Sequencing of this TCR beta chain was carried out in a study of shared clonotypes between healthy human individuals. Turning to the study itself: A donor's plate count was three for CD4 naive and three for CD4 memory; CD8 naive had two and CD8 memory one.

General study points: It was observed that around 5% of naive CD4 clonotypes were shared across a handful of donors. Rarefaction gave evidence that sorted-subset sequencing remained incomplete despite large depth.

Clones were sequenced by immunoSEQ multiplex PCR, and TCRdb holds only the in-frame ones, with some missing. Found here are approximately 2.5 million clones, roughly nine tenths of them singletons; the top ten hold roughly 0.14%. There are 14 residues in the CDR3. V was cut by 4 bases and J by 0 bases, with 10 bases left in between. Germline CDR1 reads SEHNR; CDR2 reads FQNEAQ (reference sequence). All of the donors resided in Nashville, Tennessee, and each was a Caucasian adult. Concerning this clone itself: Its matching antigen is unknown.

V is TRBV7-9 and J is TRBJ2-7; D is perhaps TRBD1 (6 bases). Specimen: naive CD4+ T cells sorted from blood. This sample's subset: CD45RA+ positively selected. The sequence was collected from a young man in good health. This chain's CDR3 is CASSSTGHSYEQYF. DNA of the CDR3: TGTGCCAGCAGCTCCACGGGACACTCCTACGAGCAGTACTTC.